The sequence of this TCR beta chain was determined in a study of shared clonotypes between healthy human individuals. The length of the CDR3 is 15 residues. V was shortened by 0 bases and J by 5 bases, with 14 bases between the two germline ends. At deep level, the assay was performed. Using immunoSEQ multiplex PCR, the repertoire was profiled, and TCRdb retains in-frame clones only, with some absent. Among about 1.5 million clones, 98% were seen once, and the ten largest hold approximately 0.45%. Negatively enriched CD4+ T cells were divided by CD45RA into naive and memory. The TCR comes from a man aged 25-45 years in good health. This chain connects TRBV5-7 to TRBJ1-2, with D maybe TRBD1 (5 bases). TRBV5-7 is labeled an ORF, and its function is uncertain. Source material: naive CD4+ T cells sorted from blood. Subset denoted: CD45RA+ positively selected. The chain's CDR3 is CASSLVLGRAYGYTF. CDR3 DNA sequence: TGTGCCAGCAGCTTGGTGCTTGGCAGGGCGTATGGCTACACCTTC.